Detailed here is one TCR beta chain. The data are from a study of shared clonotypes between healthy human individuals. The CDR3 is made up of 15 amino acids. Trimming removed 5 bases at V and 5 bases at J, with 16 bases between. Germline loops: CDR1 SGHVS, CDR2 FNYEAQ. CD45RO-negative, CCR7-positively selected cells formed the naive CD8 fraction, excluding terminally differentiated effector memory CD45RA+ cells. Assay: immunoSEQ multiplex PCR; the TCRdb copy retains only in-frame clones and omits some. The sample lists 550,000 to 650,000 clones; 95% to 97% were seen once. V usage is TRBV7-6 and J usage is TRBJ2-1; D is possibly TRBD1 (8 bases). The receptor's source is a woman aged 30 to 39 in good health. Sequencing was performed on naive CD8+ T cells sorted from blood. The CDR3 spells CASSPRQGRDNEQFF. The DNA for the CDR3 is TGTGCCAGCAGCCCCCGACAGGGGAGGGACAATGAGCAGTTCTTC. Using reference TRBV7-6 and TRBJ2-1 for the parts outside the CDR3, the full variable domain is GAGVSQSPRYKVTKRGQDVALRCDPISGHVSLYWYRQALGQGPEFLTYFNYEAQQDKSGLPNDRFSAERPEGSISTLTIQRTEQRDSAMYRCASSPRQGRDNEQFFGPGTRLTVL.